This is a list of T cell receptor beta chains from one sample in a study of PD-1 blockade in classical Hodgkin lymphoma. Clones were sequenced by immunoSEQ multiplex PCR, and TCRdb holds only the in-frame ones, with some missing. The sample lists some 90,000 clones, roughly 73% occurring once. The sequencing here drew on peripheral blood mononuclear cells (PBMCs), taken before the fourth cycle of nivolumab. The receptor source for this set is a human donor with classical Hodgkin lymphoma. Each CDR3 is given with its conserved first and last residue. D genes are given only for firm matches. The size entry is marked missing in some rows and otherwise reads once, few, many or a size class.

CASNDRGNTEAFF | TGTGCCAGTAATGACAGGGGGAACACTGAAGCTTTCTTT | 13 | TRBJ1-1 | TRBD1 | TRBV19 | NA
CASSSTDTQYF | TGTGCCAGCAGCTCCACAGATACGCAGTATTTT | 11 | TRBJ2-3 | NA | TRBV7-3 | NA
CASSRLGTANTGELFF | TGTGCCAGCAGCCGCCTGGGGACCGCGAACACCGGGGAGCTGTTTTTT | 16 | TRBJ2-2 | NA | TRBV28 | NA
CASSQTRGQGEETQYF | TGTGCCAGCAGCCAAACCCGTGGACAAGGGGAAGAGACCCAGTACTTC | 16 | TRBJ2-5 | NA | TRBV4-2 | NA
CASSLRQSSYNEQFF | TGTGCCAGTAGTCTCCGACAGAGCTCCTACAATGAGCAGTTCTTC | 15 | TRBJ2-1 | NA | TRBV19 | NA
CASSLTGYAAEAFF | TGTGCCAGCAGTTTGACAGGGTATGCGGCTGAAGCTTTCTTT | 14 | TRBJ1-1 | TRBD1 | TRBV6-6 | few
CASSEQGILNTEAFF | TGTGCCAGCAGTGAACAGGGAATTTTGAACACTGAAGCTTTCTTT | 15 | TRBJ1-1 | NA | TRBV2 | NA
CASGLVVPYTGELFF | TGTGCTAGTGGTTTGGTGGTTCCCTACACCGGGGAGCTGTTTTTT | 15 | TRBJ2-2 | NA | TRBV12-5 | few
CASSSGLVETQYF | TGCGCCAGCAGCTCAGGGTTGGTGGAGACCCAGTACTTC | 13 | TRBJ2-5 | NA | TRBV5-1 | NA
CASSPVRTGTEAFF | TGTGCCAGCTCACCAGTTAGAACGGGGACTGAAGCTTTCTTT | 14 | TRBJ1-1 | NA | TRBV18 | NA
CASSSGLYEKLFF | TGTGCCAGCAGCAGCGGACTTTATGAAAAACTGTTTTTT | 13 | TRBJ1-4 | NA | TRBV9 | NA
CASSPWGTGGPQPQHF | TGTGCCAGCAGCCCGTGGGGGACAGGGGGCCCTCAGCCCCAGCATTTT | 16 | TRBJ1-5 | TRBD1 | TRBV28 | NA
CASSRDRGVGTQYF | TGTGCCAGCAGCCGGGACAGGGGGGTGGGGACCCAGTACTTC | 14 | TRBJ2-5 | TRBD1 | TRBV7-2 | NA
CATIYLGQRAHTEAFF | TGTGCCACTATCTACCTAGGCCAACGGGCACACACTGAAGCTTTCTTT | 16 | TRBJ1-1 | NA | TRBV15 | NA
CASSRRTGTGTDTQYF | TGTGCCAGCTCACGTCGAACCGGGACCGGGACAGATACGCAGTATTTT | 16 | TRBJ2-3 | NA | TRBV18 | NA
CASSELGTVFNSNRPQHF | TGTGCCAGCAGTGAGCTAGGGACGGTTTTTAATAGCAATCGGCCCCAGCATTTT | 18 | TRBJ1-5 | NA | TRBV6-1 | NA
CASSKTRLAGGPSEQFF | TGTGCCAGCAGCAAGACACGACTAGCGGGAGGGCCATCTGAGCAGTTCTTC | 17 | TRBJ2-1 | TRBD2 | TRBV7-9 | NA
CASSPPGRRRVRYEQYF | TGTGCCAGCTCACCACCCGGACGGCGTAGGGTCCGCTACGAGCAGTACTTC | 17 | TRBJ2-7 | NA | TRBV18 | NA
CASSLVQGGIHEQYF | TGTGCCAGCAGCTTGGTACAGGGGGGAATCCACGAGCAGTACTTC | 15 | TRBJ2-7 | TRBD1 | TRBV5-6 | NA
CASSYPQVNTEAFF | TGTGCCAGCAGTTACCCGCAGGTGAACACTGAAGCTTTCTTT | 14 | TRBJ1-1 | NA | TRBV6-5 | NA
CASSFTAGGAGGYTF | TGTGCCAGCAGTTTCACGGCAGGGGGAGCGGGTGGCTACACCTTC | 15 | TRBJ1-2 | TRBD1 | TRBV27 | NA
CASSTGRATNEKLFF | TGTGCCAGCAGCACCGGACGGGCAACTAATGAAAAACTGTTTTTT | 15 | TRBJ1-4 | NA | TRBV6-5 | NA
CASRRQGARGNTIYF | TGTGCCAGCAGGCGACAGGGGGCGCGAGGAAACACCATATATTTT | 15 | TRBJ1-3 | TRBD1 | TRBV6-5 | NA
CASSWGASGRDTQYF | TGCGCCAGCAGCTGGGGAGCTAGCGGGAGAGATACGCAGTATTTT | 15 | TRBJ2-3 | TRBD2 | TRBV5-1 | NA
CASSSRTGDNEQFF | TGTGCCAGCAGCTCCCGGACAGGGGACAATGAGCAGTTCTTC | 14 | TRBJ2-1 | TRBD1 | TRBV7-3 | NA
CASSQADGQAPGNQPQHF | TGCGCCAGCAGCCAAGCAGACGGACAGGCCCCAGGCAATCAGCCCCAGCATTTT | 18 | TRBJ1-5 | TRBD1 | TRBV4-1 | NA
CASTPRPNEQFF | TGTGCCAGCACCCCAAGGCCGAATGAGCAGTTCTTC | 12 | TRBJ2-1 | NA | TRBV6-1 | few
CASSLAGLASEQFF | TGTGCCAGCAGCTTAGCGGGACTAGCAAGTGAGCAGTTCTTC | 14 | TRBJ2-1 | TRBD2 | TRBV7-9 | NA
CASSEMGREGTTEQYF | TGTGCCAGCAGTGAAATGGGGAGGGAGGGAACTACCGAGCAGTACTTC | 16 | TRBJ2-7 | TRBD2 | TRBV2 | NA
CASSPIGATNEKLFF | TGTGCCAGCTCACCCATAGGGGCAACTAATGAAAAACTGTTTTTT | 15 | TRBJ1-4 | NA | TRBV18 | few
CASSLEVAGGLETQYF | TGTGCCAGCAGCTTAGAGGTAGCGGGAGGTTTGGAGACCCAGTACTTC | 16 | TRBJ2-5 | TRBD2 | TRBV11-2 | NA
CASSYRGGAVNIQYF | TGTGCCAGCAGTTACCGGGGTGGAGCAGTGAACATTCAGTACTTC | 15 | TRBJ2-4 | NA | TRBV6-5 | NA
CASRGTSGSIYEQYF | TGTGCCAGCAGGGGGACTAGCGGGAGTATCTACGAGCAGTACTTC | 15 | TRBJ2-7 | TRBD2 | TRBV7-2 | NA
CASSPIVGGGQFF | TGTGCCAGCAGTCCCATTGTAGGCGGGGGGCAGTTCTTC | 13 | TRBJ2-1 | TRBD2 | TRBV6-5 | NA
CASSPGTSGSAADTQYF | TGTGCCAGCTCACCGGGGACTAGCGGGAGCGCCGCAGATACGCAGTATTTT | 17 | TRBJ2-3 | TRBD2 | TRBV18 | NA
CASSFSGGENEKLFF | TGTGCCAGCAGCTTTTCAGGGGGGGAAAATGAAAAACTGTTTTTT | 15 | TRBJ1-4 | TRBD1 | TRBV5-4 | NA
CASSIRYHNEKLFF | TGTGCCAGTAGTATTCGGTACCATAATGAAAAACTGTTTTTT | 14 | TRBJ1-4 | NA | TRBV19 | NA
CASSVDLRLGGLNTGELFF | TGTGCCAGCAGCGTAGATCTCCGGCTAGGAGGGCTTAACACCGGGGAGCTGTTTTTT | 19 | TRBJ2-2 | NA | TRBV9 | few
CASGTVASGNTIYF | TGTGCCAGCGGGACAGTTGCCTCTGGAAACACCATATATTTT | 14 | TRBJ1-3 | TRBD1 | TRBV6-6 | NA
CASSGSTGVSNEKLFF | TGTGCCAGCAGTGGATCGACAGGGGTTTCTAATGAAAAACTGTTTTTT | 16 | TRBJ1-4 | TRBD1 | TRBV28 | once
CAISPQGQAEAFF | TGTGCCATCAGTCCACAGGGTCAGGCTGAAGCTTTCTTT | 13 | TRBJ1-1 | NA | TRBV10-3 | NA
CASSLEGQGNEQFF | TGCGCCAGCAGCTTGGAGGGACAGGGCAATGAGCAGTTCTTC | 14 | TRBJ2-1 | TRBD1 | TRBV5-1 | NA
CASSLKGNYGYTF | TGTGCCAGCAGCTTAAAGGGGAACTATGGCTACACCTTC | 13 | TRBJ1-2 | NA | TRBV7-9 | once
CAISVGVGETQYF | TGTGCCATCAGTGTCGGGGTAGGAGAGACCCAGTACTTC | 13 | TRBJ2-5 | NA | TRBV10-3 | NA
CASSRDRGSEPQHF | TGTGCCAGCAGTCGGGACAGGGGCTCGGAGCCCCAGCATTTT | 14 | TRBJ1-5 | TRBD1 | TRBV6-5 | NA
CASSAAGLTDTQYF | TGTGCCAGCAGTGCCGCCGGACTCACAGATACGCAGTATTTT | 14 | TRBJ2-3 | NA | TRBV2 | NA
CASSIQSLEELFF | TGTGCCAGCAGCATACAATCCCTCGAGGAGCTGTTTTTT | 13 | TRBJ2-2 | NA | TRBV7-2 | NA
CASSSGTGANSPLHF | TGTGCCAGCAGCTCTGGGACAGGGGCTAATTCACCCCTCCACTTT | 15 | TRBJ1-6 | TRBD1 | TRBV5-6 | few
CASSRVSPDTQYF | TGTGCCAGTTCAAGGGTCAGTCCAGATACGCAGTATTTT | 13 | TRBJ2-3 | NA | TRBV27 | NA
CASSSDRWGYQETQYF | TGTGCCAGCAGTTCGGACAGGTGGGGTTACCAAGAGACCCAGTACTTC | 16 | TRBJ2-5 | TRBD1 | TRBV27 | NA
CASSLNGRGTDTQYF | TGTGCCAGCAGCTTAAATGGCAGGGGGACAGATACGCAGTATTTT | 15 | TRBJ2-3 | TRBD1 | TRBV7-3 | NA
CATSSGTVYNEQFF | TGTGCCACCAGCAGCGGGACAGTTTACAATGAGCAGTTCTTC | 14 | TRBJ2-1 | TRBD1 | TRBV15 | NA
CASSSRDSTDTQYF | TGTGCCAGCAGCTCCCGGGACAGCACAGATACGCAGTATTTT | 14 | TRBJ2-3 | NA | TRBV7-9 | NA
CASREDYYNEQFF | TGTGCCAGCAGAGAGGACTACTACAATGAGCAGTTCTTC | 13 | TRBJ2-1 | NA | TRBV6-1 | NA